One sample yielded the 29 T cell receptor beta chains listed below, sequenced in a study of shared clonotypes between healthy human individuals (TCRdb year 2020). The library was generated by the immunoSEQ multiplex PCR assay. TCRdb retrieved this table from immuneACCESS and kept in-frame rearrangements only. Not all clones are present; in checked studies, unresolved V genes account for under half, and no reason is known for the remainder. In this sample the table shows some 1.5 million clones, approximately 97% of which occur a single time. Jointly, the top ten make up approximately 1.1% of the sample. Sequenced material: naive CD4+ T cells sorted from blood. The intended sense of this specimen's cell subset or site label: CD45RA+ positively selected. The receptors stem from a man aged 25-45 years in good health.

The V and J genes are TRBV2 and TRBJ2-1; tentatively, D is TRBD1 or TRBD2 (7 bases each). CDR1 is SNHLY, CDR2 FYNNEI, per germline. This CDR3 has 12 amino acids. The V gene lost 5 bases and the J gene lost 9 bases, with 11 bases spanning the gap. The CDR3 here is CASSSGGGEQFF. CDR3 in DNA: TGTGCCAGCAGTTCAGGGGGGGGTGAGCAGTTCTTC.

The CDR3 sequence: CASSQDTGQFEKLFF. CDR3 DNA: TGTGCCAGCAGCCAGGATACGGGACAGTTTGAAAAACTGTTTTTT. The V call is TRBV14, the J call TRBJ1-4; 7 bases line up with TRBD1. Trimming removed 3 bases from V and 7 bases from J; junction bases left unmatched: 8. The germline V gene encodes CDR1 SGHDN and CDR2 FVKESK. This CDR3 has 15 amino acids.

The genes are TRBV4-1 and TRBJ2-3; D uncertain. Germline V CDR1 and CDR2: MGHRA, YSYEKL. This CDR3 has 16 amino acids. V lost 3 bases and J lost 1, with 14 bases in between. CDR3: CASSHYAIPGTDTQYF. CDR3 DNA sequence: TGCGCCAGCAGCCATTACGCCATCCCCGGCACAGATACGCAGTATTTT.

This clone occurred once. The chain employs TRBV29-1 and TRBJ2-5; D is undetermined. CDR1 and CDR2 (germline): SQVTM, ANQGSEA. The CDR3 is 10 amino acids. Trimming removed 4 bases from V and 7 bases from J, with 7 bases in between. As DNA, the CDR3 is TGCAGCGTTGGGCCCGGGACCCAGTACTTC. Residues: CSVGPGTQYF.

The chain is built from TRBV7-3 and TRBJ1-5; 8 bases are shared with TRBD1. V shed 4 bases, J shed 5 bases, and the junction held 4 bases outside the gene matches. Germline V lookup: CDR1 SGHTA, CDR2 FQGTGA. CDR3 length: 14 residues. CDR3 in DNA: TGTGCCAGCAGCTCAGGGGGCCTGGATCAGCCCCAGCATTTT. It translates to CASSSGGLDQPQHF.

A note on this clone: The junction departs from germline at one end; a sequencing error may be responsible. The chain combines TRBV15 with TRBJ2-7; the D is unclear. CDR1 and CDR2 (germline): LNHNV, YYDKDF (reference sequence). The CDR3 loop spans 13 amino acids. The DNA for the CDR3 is TGTGCCACCAGCGGAGATCGACGTTACGAGCAGTACTTC. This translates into CATSGDRRYEQYF.

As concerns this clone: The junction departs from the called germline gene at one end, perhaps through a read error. The DNA for the CDR3 is TGTGCTAGCAGCTTAACTAGCGGGAGCTTCCATACGCAGTATTTT. The encoded protein is CASSLTSGSFHTQYF. The chain links TRBV7-7 to TRBJ2-3; 11 positions agree with TRBD2. The CDR3 length is 15 residues. The germline CDR1 and CDR2 sequences are SSHAT and FNYEAQ (reference sequence).

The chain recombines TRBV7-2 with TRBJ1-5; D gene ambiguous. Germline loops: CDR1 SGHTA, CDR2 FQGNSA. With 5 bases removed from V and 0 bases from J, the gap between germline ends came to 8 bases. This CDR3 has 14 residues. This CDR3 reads CASSLPHSNQPQHF. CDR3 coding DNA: TGTGCCAGCAGCCTACCACATAGCAATCAGCCCCAGCATTTT.

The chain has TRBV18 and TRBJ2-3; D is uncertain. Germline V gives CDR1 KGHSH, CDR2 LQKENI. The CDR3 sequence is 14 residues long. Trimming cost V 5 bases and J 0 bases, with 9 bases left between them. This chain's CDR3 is CASSKDHSTDTQYF. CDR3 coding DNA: TGTGCCAGCTCAAAGGACCACAGCACAGATACGCAGTATTTT.

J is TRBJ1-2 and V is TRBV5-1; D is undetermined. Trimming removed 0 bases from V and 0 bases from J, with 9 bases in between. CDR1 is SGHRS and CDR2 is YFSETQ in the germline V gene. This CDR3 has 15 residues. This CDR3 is CASSLAAASNYGYTF. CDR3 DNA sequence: TGCGCCAGCAGCTTGGCGGCAGCTTCTAACTATGGCTACACCTTC.

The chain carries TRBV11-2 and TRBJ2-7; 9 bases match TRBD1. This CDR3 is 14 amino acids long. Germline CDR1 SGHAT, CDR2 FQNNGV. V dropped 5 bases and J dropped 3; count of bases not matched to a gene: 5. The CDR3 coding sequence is TGTGCCAGCAGCCTCGGGACAGGGTACTACGAGCAGTACTTC. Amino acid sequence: CASSLGTGYYEQYF.

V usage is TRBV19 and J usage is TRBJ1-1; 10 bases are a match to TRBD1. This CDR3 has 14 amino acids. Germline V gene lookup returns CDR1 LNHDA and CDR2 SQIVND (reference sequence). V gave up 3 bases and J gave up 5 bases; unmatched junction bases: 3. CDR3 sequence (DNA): TGTGCCAGTAGTATGTTGGACAGGGGGACTGAAGCTTTCTTT. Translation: CASSMLDRGTEAFF.

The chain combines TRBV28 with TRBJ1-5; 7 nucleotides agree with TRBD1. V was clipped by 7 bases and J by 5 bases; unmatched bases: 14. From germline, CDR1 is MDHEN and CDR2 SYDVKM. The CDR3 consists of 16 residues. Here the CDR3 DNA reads TGTGCCAGCACTCCTACGAGGGGGCAGGGATATCAGCCCCAGCATTTT. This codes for CASTPTRGQGYQPQHF.

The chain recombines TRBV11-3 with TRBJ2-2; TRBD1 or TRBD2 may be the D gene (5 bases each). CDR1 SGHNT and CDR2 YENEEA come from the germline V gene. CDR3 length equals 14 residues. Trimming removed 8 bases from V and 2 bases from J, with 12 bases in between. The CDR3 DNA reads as TGTGCCAGCTCCGGGACCCCTAACACCGGGGAGCTGTTTTTT. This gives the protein CASSGTPNTGELFF. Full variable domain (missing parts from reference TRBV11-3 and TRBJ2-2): EAGVVQSPRYKIIEKKQPVAFWCNPISGHNTLYWYLQNLGQGPELLIRYENEEAVDDSQLPKDRFSAERLKGVDSTLKIQPAELGDSAVYLCASSGTPNTGELFFGEGSRLTVL.

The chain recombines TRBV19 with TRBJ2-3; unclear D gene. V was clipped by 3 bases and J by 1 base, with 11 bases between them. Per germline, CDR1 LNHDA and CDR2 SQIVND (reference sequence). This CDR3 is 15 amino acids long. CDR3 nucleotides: TGTGCCAGTAGTATCACGGCGATAGGCACAGATACGCAGTATTTT. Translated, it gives CASSITAIGTDTQYF.

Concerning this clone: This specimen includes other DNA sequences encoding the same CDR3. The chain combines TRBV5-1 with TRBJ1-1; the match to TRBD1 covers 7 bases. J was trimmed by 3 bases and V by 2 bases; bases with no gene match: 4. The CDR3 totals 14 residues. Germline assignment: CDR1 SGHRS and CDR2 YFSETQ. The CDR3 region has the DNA TGCGCCAGCAGCTTAGGGGGCAGCTACACTGAAGCTTTCTTT. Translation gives CASSLGGSYTEAFF.

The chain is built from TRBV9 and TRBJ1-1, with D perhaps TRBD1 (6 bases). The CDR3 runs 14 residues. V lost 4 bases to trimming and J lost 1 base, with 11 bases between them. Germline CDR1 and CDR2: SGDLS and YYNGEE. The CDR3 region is CASSLSDRNTEAFF. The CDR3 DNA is TGTGCCAGCAGCCTCTCGGACAGGAACACTGAAGCTTTCTTT.

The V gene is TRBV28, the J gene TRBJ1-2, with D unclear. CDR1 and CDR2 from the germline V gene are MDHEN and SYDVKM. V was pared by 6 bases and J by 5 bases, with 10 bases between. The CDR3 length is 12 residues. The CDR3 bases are TGTGCCAGCAGCCCCTACGGGTATGGCTACACCTTC. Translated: CASSPYGYGYTF.

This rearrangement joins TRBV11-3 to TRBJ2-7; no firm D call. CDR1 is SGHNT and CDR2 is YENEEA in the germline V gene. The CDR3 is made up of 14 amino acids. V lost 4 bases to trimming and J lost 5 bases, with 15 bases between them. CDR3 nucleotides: TGTGCCAGCAGCTCGTCCCCAAACAGTCACGAGCAGTACTTC. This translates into CASSSSPNSHEQYF.

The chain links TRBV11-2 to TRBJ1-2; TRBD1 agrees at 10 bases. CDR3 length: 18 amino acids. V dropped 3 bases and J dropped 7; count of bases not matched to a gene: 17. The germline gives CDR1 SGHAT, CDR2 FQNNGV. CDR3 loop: CASSFLRRDRGLFGGYTF. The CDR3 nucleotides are TGTGCCAGCAGCTTCCTCAGGAGGGACAGGGGCCTTTTTGGTGGCTACACCTTC.

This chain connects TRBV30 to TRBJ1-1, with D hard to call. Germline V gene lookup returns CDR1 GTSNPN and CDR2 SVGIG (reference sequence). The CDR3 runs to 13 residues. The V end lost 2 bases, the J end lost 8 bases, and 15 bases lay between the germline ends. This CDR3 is CAWSRRRVLEAFF. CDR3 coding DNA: TGTGCCTGGAGTCGTAGGCGGGTCCTAGAAGCTTTCTTT.

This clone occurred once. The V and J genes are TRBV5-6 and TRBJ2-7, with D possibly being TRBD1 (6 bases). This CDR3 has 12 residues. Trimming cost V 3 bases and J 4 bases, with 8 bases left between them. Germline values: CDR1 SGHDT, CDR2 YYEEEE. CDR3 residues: CASSSGQYEQYF. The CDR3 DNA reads TGTGCCAGCAGCTCCGGACAGTACGAGCAGTACTTC. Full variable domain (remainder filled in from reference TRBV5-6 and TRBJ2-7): DAGVTQSPTHLIKTRGQQVTLRCSPKSGHDTVSWYQQALGQGPQFIFQYYEEEERQRGNFPDRFSGHQFPNYSSELNVNALLLGDSALYLCASSSGQYEQYFGPGTRLTVT.

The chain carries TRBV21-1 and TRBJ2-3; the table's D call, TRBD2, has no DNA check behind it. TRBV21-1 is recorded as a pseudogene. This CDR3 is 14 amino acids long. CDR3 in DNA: TGTGCCAGCATCAAGCGGGAGTTGACAGATACGCAGTATTTT. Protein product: CASIKRELTDTQYF.

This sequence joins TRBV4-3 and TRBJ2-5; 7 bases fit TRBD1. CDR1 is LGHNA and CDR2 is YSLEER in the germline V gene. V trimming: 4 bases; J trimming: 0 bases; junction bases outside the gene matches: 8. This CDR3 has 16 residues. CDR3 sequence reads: CASSRGQPSYQETQYF. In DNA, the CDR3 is TGCGCCAGCAGCCGGGGACAGCCGTCCTACCAAGAGACCCAGTACTTC.

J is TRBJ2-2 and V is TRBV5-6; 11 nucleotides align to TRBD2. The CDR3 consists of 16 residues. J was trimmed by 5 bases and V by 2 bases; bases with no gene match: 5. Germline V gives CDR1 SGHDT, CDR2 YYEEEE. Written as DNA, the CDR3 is TGTGCCAGCAGCTTTGGGCTAGCGGGAGGAACCGGGGAGCTGTTTTTT. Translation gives CASSFGLAGGTGELFF.

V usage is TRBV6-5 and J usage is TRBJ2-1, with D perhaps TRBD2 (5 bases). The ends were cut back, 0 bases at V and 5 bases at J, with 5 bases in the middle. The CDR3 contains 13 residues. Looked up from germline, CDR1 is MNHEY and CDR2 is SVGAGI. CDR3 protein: CASSYSGDNEQFF. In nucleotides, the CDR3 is TGTGCCAGCAGTTACTCGGGAGACAATGAGCAGTTCTTC.

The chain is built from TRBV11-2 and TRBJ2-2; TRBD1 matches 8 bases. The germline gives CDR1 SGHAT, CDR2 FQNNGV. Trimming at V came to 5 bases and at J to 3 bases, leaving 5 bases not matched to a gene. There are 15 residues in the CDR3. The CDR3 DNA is TGTGCCAGCAGCGTCTCGACAGGGGACACCGGGGAGCTGTTTTTT. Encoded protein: CASSVSTGDTGELFF.

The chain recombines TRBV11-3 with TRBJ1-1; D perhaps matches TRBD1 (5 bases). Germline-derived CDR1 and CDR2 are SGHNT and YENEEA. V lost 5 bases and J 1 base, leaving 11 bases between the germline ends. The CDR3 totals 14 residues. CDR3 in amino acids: CASSPRGENTEAFF. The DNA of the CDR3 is TGTGCCAGCAGCCCCCGGGGGGAGAACACTGAAGCTTTCTTT. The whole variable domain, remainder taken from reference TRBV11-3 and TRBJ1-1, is EAGVVQSPRYKIIEKKQPVAFWCNPISGHNTLYWYLQNLGQGPELLIRYENEEAVDDSQLPKDRFSAERLKGVDSTLKIQPAELGDSAVYLCASSPRGENTEAFFGQGTRLTVV.

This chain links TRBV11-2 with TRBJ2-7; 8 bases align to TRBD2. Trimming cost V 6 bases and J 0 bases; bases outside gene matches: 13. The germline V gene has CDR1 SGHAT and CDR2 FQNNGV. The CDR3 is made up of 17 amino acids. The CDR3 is CASRKGAGTRHSYEQYF. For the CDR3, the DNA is TGTGCCAGCAGAAAAGGCGCCGGGACTAGACACTCCTACGAGCAGTACTTC.